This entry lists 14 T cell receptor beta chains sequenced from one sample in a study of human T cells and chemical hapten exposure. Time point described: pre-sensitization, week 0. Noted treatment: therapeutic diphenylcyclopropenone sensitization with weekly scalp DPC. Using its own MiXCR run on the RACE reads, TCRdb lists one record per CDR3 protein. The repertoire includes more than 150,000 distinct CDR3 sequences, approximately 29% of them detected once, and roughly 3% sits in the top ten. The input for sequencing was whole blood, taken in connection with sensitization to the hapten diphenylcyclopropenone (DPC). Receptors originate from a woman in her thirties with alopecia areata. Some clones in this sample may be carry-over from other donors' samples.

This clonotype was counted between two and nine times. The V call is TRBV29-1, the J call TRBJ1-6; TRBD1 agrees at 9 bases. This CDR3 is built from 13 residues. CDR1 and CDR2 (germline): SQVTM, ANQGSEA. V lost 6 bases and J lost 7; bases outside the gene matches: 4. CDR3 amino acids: CSVRDRENSPLHF. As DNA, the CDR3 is TGCAGCGTGAGGGACAGGGAAAATTCACCCCTCCACTTT.

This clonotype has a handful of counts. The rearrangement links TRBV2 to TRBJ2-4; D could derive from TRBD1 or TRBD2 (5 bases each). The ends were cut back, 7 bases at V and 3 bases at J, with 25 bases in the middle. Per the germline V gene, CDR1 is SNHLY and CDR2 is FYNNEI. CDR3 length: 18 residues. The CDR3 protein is CASIPGRNAFEGKNIQYF. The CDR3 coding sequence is TGTGCCAGCATACCGGGACGGAATGCCTTCGAGGGCAAAAACATTCAGTACTTC.

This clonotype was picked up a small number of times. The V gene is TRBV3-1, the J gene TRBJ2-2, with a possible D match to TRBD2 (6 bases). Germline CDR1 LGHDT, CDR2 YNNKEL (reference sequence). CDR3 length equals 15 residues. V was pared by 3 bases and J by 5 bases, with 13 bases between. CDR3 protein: CASSQTWGGTGELFF. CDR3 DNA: TGTGCCAGCAGCCAGACCTGGGGAGGTACCGGGGAGCTGTTTTTT. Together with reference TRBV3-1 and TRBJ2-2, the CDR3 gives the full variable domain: DTAVSQTPKYLVTQMGNDKSIKCEQNLGHDTMYWYKQDSKKFLKIMFSYNNKELIINETVPNRFSPKSPDKAHLNLHINSLELGDSAVYFCASSQTWGGTGELFFGEGSRLTVL.

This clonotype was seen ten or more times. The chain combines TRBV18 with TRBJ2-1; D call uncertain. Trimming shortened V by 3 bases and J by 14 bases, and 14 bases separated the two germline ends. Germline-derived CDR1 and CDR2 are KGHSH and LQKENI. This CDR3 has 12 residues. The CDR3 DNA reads TGTGCCAGCTCACCCACCGGAGATAAGGAGTTCTTC. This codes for CASSPTGDKEFF.

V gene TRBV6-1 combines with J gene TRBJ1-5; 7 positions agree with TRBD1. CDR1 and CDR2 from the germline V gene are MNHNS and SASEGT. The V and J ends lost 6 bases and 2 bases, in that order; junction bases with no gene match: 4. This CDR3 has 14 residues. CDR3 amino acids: CASRGTERNQPQHF. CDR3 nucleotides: TGTGCCAGCAGAGGGACAGAACGCAATCAGCCCCAGCATTTT.

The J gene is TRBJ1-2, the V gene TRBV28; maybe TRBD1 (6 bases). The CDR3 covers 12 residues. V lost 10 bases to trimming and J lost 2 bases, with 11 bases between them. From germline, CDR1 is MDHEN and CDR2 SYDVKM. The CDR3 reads CAIATGNYGYTF. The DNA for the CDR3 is TGTGCCATCGCTACAGGGAACTATGGCTACACCTTC.

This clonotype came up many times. The CDR3 loop is CSVGGQGREKLFF. The CDR3 DNA reads TGCAGCGTTGGGGGACAGGGGCGAGAAAAACTGTTTTTT. This rearrangement joins TRBV29-1 to TRBJ1-4; 10 positions agree with TRBD1. The CDR3 loop spans 13 amino acids. Losses at the gene ends were 4 bases for V and 8 bases for J; bases not matched to a gene: 4. Germline V gene sequence: CDR1 SQVTM, CDR2 ANQGSEA.

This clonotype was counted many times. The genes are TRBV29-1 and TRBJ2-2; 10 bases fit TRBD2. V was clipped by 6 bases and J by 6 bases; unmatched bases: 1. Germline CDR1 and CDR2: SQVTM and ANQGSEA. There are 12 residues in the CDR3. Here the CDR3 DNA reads TGCAGCGTCGGGACTAGCGCCGGGGAGCTGTTTTTT. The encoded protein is CSVGTSAGELFF.

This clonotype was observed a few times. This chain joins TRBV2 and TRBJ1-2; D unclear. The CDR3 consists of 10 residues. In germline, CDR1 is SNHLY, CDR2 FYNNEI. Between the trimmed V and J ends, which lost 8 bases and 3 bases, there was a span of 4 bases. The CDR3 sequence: CASPDYGYTF. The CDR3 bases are TGTGCCAGCCCGGACTATGGCTACACCTTC.

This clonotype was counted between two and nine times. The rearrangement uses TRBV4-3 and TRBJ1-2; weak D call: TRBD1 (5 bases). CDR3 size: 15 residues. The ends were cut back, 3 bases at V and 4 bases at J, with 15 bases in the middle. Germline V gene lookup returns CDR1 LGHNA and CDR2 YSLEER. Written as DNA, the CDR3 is TGCGCCAGCAGCCAGGCTCAGGGAGGAGGCTATGGCTACACCTTC. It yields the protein CASSQAQGGGYGYTF.

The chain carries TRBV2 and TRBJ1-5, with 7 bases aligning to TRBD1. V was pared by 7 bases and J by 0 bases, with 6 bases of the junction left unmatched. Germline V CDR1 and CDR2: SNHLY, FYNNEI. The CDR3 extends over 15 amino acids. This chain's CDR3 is CASTMGTASNQPQHF. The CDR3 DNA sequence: TGTGCCAGCACGATGGGGACAGCTAGCAATCAGCCCCAGCATTTT.

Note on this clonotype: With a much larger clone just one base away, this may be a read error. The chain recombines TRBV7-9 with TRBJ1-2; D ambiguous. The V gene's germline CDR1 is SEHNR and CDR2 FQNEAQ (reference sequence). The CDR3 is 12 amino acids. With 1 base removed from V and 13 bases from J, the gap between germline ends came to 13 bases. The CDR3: CASSLESAICTF. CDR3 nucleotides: TGTGCCAGCAGCTTAGAGTCAGCGATCTGCACCTTC. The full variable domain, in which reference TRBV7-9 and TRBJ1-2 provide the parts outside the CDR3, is DTGVSQNPRHKITKRGQNVTFRCDPISEHNRLYWYRQTLGQGPEFLTYFQNEAQLEKSRLLSDRFSAERPKGSFSTLEIQRTEQGDSAMYLCASSLESAICTFGSGTRLTVV.

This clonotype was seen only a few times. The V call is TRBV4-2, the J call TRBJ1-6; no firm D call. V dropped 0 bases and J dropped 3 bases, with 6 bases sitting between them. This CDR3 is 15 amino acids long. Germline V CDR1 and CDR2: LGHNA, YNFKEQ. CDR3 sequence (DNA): TGTGCCAGCAGCCAAGAGGACGGCTATAATTCACCCCTCCACTTT. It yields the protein CASSQEDGYNSPLHF.

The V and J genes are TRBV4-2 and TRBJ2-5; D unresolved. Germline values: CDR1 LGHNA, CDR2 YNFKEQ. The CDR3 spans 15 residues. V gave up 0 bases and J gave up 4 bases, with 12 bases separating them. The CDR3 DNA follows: TGTGCCAGCAGCCAAGATAGGGTGGGTGCAGAGACCCAGTACTTC. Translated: CASSQDRVGAETQYF.